This T cell receptor beta chain originates from a study of OX40 agonist ivuxolimab in advanced cancers. In germline, CDR1 is SGHNT, CDR2 YENEEA. The CDR3 has 13 amino acids. V was cut by 5 bases and J by 3 bases, with 8 bases left in between. Sequenced by immunoSEQ multiplex PCR; TCRdb stores in-frame clones only, minus some. The sample contains over 70,000 clones, about 90% of which appear only once. This chain joins TRBV11-3 and TRBJ1-5, with D possibly being TRBD1 (5 bases). This material consisted of CD4+ or CD8+ T cells sorted from blood, taken in a trial of the OX40 agonist ivuxolimab. The clonotype comes from an adult with an advanced solid tumor such as melanoma, head and neck, liver or kidney cancer. CDR3 in DNA: TGTGCCAGCAGCAACGGACACAATCAGCCCCAGCATTTT. This translates into CASSNGHNQPQHF.